This T cell receptor beta chain was sequenced during a study of beta chain features in type 1 diabetes. Study-wide findings and caveats: Among all four CD4+ subsets, Type 1 diabetes patients had TCRB CDR3s that were moderately but significantly shorter. VDJ junctions sequenced from type 1 diabetes patients showed fewer insertions and more deletions.

Trimming removed 6 bases from V and 7 bases from J, with 15 bases in between. The CDR3 totals 13 residues. The investigators reverse transcribed all of the isolated RNA, so they sequenced expressed TCRB transcripts. Clones were sequenced by immunoSEQ multiplex PCR, and TCRdb holds only the in-frame ones, with some missing. The sample has about 650,000 clones; 9.5% to 15% are singletons. Donors underwent one heparinised blood draw, 100 to 150 mL on average. The authors sorted CD4+ naive, central memory, regulatory and stem cell-like memory cells via CD45RO/CCR7/CD25/CD127/CD95/CD27. A few counts support this clone. Its target is unknown.

Sample: naive CD4+ T cells from blood. The TCR was taken from a man aged 25 to 40 with type 1 diabetes. The chain recombines TRBV23-1 with TRBJ1-2; tentatively, D is TRBD1 (6 bases). TRBV23-1 is classed as an ORF, of uncertain function. The CDR3 spells CASSRRGRGGYTF. The CDR3 bases are TGCGCCAGCAGCCGACGGGGGCGCGGTGGCTACACCTTC.